Presented here are 9 T cell receptor beta chains from one specimen sequenced in a study of identical twins. TCRdb reprocessed the 5' RACE reads via MiXCR and lists one record per CDR3 protein. This table holds a few hundred thousand distinct CDR3 sequences, roughly an eighth found once. This sample also belongs to another study, concerning yellow fever vaccine responses in identical twins.

The sequenced material came from CD4+ T cells sorted from blood. The receptors here all came from a woman younger than 35 in good health.

This clonotype occurred a few times. This chain uses TRBV6-2 or TRBV6-3 with TRBJ2-1; D remains unclear. V was clipped by 2 bases and J by 6 bases, with 5 bases between them. Germline loops: CDR1 MNHEY, CDR2 SVGEGT. The CDR3 is made up of 12 amino acids. The CDR3 DNA reads TGTGCCAGCAGTTACGGTGTCAATGAGCAGTTCTTC. Translated, it gives CASSYGVNEQFF.

This chain connects TRBV2 to TRBJ2-2; D uncertain. CDR3 length: 14 residues. Germline CDR1 reads SNHLY; CDR2 reads FYNNEI. Trimming shortened V by 8 bases and J by 3 bases, and 13 bases separated the two germline ends. The CDR3 region has the DNA TGTGCCAGCGGCTGGCAGACCTACACCGGGGAGCTGTTTTTT. This gives the protein CASGWQTYTGELFF.

This clonotype was seen repeatedly, ten times or more. The rearrangement links TRBV10-3 to TRBJ2-5; 12 bases align to TRBD2. Per germline, CDR1 ENHRY and CDR2 SYGVKD. V dropped 11 bases and J dropped 4; count of bases not matched to a gene: 5. This CDR3 has 13 amino acids. The CDR3 loop is CASSGGAGETQYF. The CDR3 DNA sequence: TGTGCCTCTAGCGGGGGGGCCGGAGAGACCCAGTACTTC.

This clonotype came up many times. The gene calls are TRBV12-3 or TRBV12-4 and TRBJ2-1, with D perhaps matching TRBD1 (6 bases). This CDR3 is 15 amino acids long. V lost 1 base and J lost 4, with 11 bases in between. This chain's CDR3 is CASSLGPQGYNEQFF. CDR3 sequence (DNA): TGTGCCAGCAGTTTAGGGCCACAGGGTTACAATGAGCAGTTCTTC.

V and J are TRBV20-1 and TRBJ2-5; 8 positions match TRBD1. The germline V gene encodes CDR1 DFQATT and CDR2 SNEGSKA (reference sequence). Trimming took 0 bases from V and 0 from J; bases not matched to a gene: 9. This CDR3 contains 17 residues. CDR3 DNA: TGCAGTGCTAGAGACCATTACCGGACAGGGAACCAAGAGACCCAGTACTTC. Protein: CSARDHYRTGNQETQYF.

The chain recombines TRBV25-1 with TRBJ2-1, with TRBD2 matching 8 bases. V was pared by 2 bases and J by 8 bases, with 8 bases of the junction left unmatched. The CDR3 length is 15 residues. Germline lookup yields CDR1 MGHDK and CDR2 SYGVNS. In DNA, the CDR3 is TGTGCCAGCAGTGAAACTAGCGGAGGGAGGGATGAGCAGTTCTTC. Its translation is CASSETSGGRDEQFF.

The rearrangement links TRBV20-1 to TRBJ2-5, with 8 bases lining up with TRBD1. Germline V gives CDR1 DFQATT, CDR2 SNEGSKA (reference sequence). This CDR3 comprises 15 residues. J lost 5 bases, V lost 0 bases, and 8 bases had no gene match. The CDR3 bases are TGCAGTGCTAGAGACCCCCGACAGGGGATGGAGACCCAGTACTTC. It specifies CSARDPRQGMETQYF.

The rearrangement links TRBV6-1 to TRBJ2-2; the D is unclear. V was shortened by 5 bases and J by 6 bases, with 10 bases between the two germline ends. The CDR3 covers 13 residues. The germline V gene encodes CDR1 MNHNS and CDR2 SASEGT. Here the CDR3 reads CASSNLRSGELFF. In DNA form, the CDR3 reads TGTGCCAGCAGTAATCTCCGGTCCGGGGAGCTGTTTTTT.

Only a few counts were recorded for this clonotype. This rearrangement joins TRBV20-1 to TRBJ2-5, with 11 bases that match TRBD1. Germline V gene lookup returns CDR1 DFQATT and CDR2 SNEGSKA (reference sequence). This CDR3 contains 13 residues. V was clipped by 6 bases and J by 5 bases; unmatched bases: 5. In DNA, the CDR3 is TGCAGTGCCTTCGGGACAGGGGGGGAGACCCAGTACTTC. Amino acids: CSAFGTGGETQYF.